The clone carrying this T cell receptor beta chain was counted many times. What it binds is not known. MiXCR, applied by TCRdb to the 5' RACE reads, yields one record per CDR3 protein. The sample lists 500,000 to 650,000 distinct CDR3 sequences, over 4% occurring once. CDR1 SGDLS and CDR2 YYNGEE come from the germline V gene. There are 15 residues in the CDR3. V was pared by 3 bases and J by 2 bases, with 5 bases of the junction left unmatched. The sample originates from a study of CD8 T cells in ankylosing spondylitis. Study-wide findings and caveats: Typical of ankylosing spondylitis blood, it appeared, was a TCR beta motif of roughly eight highly homologous variants.

The TCR was taken from a male donor with ankylosing spondylitis. The chain combines TRBV9 with TRBJ2-7; 10 nucleotides line up with TRBD2. The sample comprised blood, either unsorted or a sorted T cell fraction (not recorded which). CDR3 loop: CASSARTSGPYEQYF. DNA for the CDR3: TGTGCCAGCAGCGCCAGGACTAGCGGCCCCTACGAGCAGTACTTC.